One sample yielded the 26 T cell receptor beta chains listed below, sequenced in a study of shared clonotypes between healthy human individuals. Positive CCR7 selection of CD45RO-negative cells yielded the naive CD8 cells, and terminally differentiated effector memory CD45RA+ cells were excluded. Here immunoSEQ multiplex PCR was the method, and the copy in TCRdb shows in-frame clones only, minus some. The data hold around 1.9 million clones, with roughly 91% observed a single time. The sample was naive CD8+ T cells from PBMCs. These receptors all stem from a man younger than 35 in good health. Some clones in this sample may be carry-over from other donors' samples.

Turning to this clone: Within the sample, other DNA sequences also encode this same CDR3. This chain connects TRBV27 to TRBJ2-3, with D maybe TRBD1 (8 bases). The CDR3 spans 15 residues. V lost 5 bases to trimming and J lost 0 bases, with 12 bases between them. CDR1 is MNHEY and CDR2 is SMNVEV in the germline V gene (reference sequence). The CDR3 DNA follows: TGTGCCAGCAGTAAGCGGGACAGGAGCACAGATACGCAGTATTTT. This sequence encodes CASSKRDRSTDTQYF.

This clone was detected only once. The V gene is TRBV10-3, the J gene TRBJ1-1; 8 nucleotides align to TRBD1. This CDR3 comprises 15 residues. With V trimmed by 7 bases and J by 6 bases, 13 bases remained unmatched. The V gene's germline CDR1 is ENHRY and CDR2 SYGVKD. As DNA, the CDR3 is TGTGCCATCACTAGTACGGACAGGGAGGGATCTGAAGCTTTCTTT. This codes for CAITSTDREGSEAFF.

The CDR3 coding sequence is TGCGCCAGCAGCCGGGACAGGGGGCAAGAGACCCAGTACTTC. Encoded protein: CASSRDRGQETQYF. The rearrangement uses TRBV4-3 and TRBJ2-5; TRBD1 matches 11 bases. This CDR3 comprises 14 residues. Per germline, CDR1 LGHNA and CDR2 YSLEER. J lost 2 bases, V lost 4 bases, and 0 bases had no gene match.

This chain joins TRBV4-3 and TRBJ2-1, with no clear D. This CDR3 comprises 14 residues. Germline V CDR1 and CDR2: LGHNA, YSLEER. The ends were cut back, 4 bases at V and 6 bases at J, with 13 bases in the middle. In DNA, the CDR3 is TGCGCCAGCAGCCCTGGGTCAATCAGCAATGAGCAGTTCTTC. This codes for CASSPGSISNEQFF.

This chain uses TRBV29-1 with TRBJ2-7; 8 bases agree with TRBD2. The germline V gene has CDR1 SQVTM and CDR2 ANQGSEA. CDR3 size: 14 residues. V dropped 2 bases and J dropped 0; count of bases not matched to a gene: 3. The CDR3 DNA reads as TGCAGCGTTGAACTAGCGGGTTCCTCCTACGAGCAGTACTTC. This codes for CSVELAGSSYEQYF.

The gene calls are TRBV19 and TRBJ2-7; D tentatively reads TRBD1 or TRBD2 (5 bases each). CDR3 length: 14 residues. Trimming shortened V by 3 bases and J by 4 bases, and 13 bases separated the two germline ends. Germline loops: CDR1 LNHDA, CDR2 SQIVND (reference sequence). CDR3 coding DNA: TGTGCCAGTAGTATGGCTAGGTGGGGGTACGAGCAGTACTTC. Encoded protein: CASSMARWGYEQYF.

The rearrangement joins TRBV14 to TRBJ2-1; 11 bases align to TRBD2. The CDR3 totals 17 residues. V dropped 6 bases and J dropped 3; count of bases not matched to a gene: 10. Germline CDR1 is SGHDN and CDR2 is FVKESK. This CDR3 reads CASSLRGLAANYNEQFF. DNA of the CDR3: TGTGCCAGCAGTCTGCGGGGACTAGCGGCCAACTACAATGAGCAGTTCTTC.

This sequence joins TRBV15 and TRBJ1-1, with D unresolved. Germline-derived CDR1 and CDR2 are LNHNV and YYDKDF (reference sequence). The CDR3 is 17 residues long. V was trimmed by 3 bases and J by 0 bases, leaving 17 bases between them. This CDR3 reads CATSSQDRGLMNTEAFF. The CDR3 nucleotides are TGTGCCACCAGCAGCCAAGACCGCGGTTTGATGAACACTGAAGCTTTCTTT.

A word on this clone: This same CDR3 is encoded by further DNA sequences in the sample. This rearrangement joins TRBV7-9 to TRBJ2-1; tentative D call: TRBD2 (5 bases). This CDR3 is built from 15 residues. V shed 5 bases and J shed 7 bases, with 18 bases lying between them. Per germline, CDR1 SEHNR and CDR2 FQNEAQ (reference sequence). The DNA for the CDR3 is TGTGCCAGCAGCCCCCCATTAAGAGGCGGGAATGAGCAGTTCTTC. Amino acids: CASSPPLRGGNEQFF.

The chain carries TRBV28 and TRBJ2-7; tentatively, D is TRBD1 or TRBD2 (6 bases each). The CDR3 sequence is 16 residues long. The ends were cut back, 2 bases at V and 9 bases at J, with 23 bases in the middle. Germline V gene data show CDR1 as MDHEN and CDR2 as SYDVKM. CDR3 DNA: TGTGCCAGCAGTTTAATCGAAGGGGGGAGGACACAGGGGCAGTACTTC. Protein product: CASSLIEGGRTQGQYF.

Concerning this clone itself: This sample also contains other DNA sequences that code for the same CDR3. The rearrangement uses TRBV4-1 and TRBJ1-5; no reliable D call. V was shortened by 3 bases and J by 0 bases, with 3 bases between the two germline ends. CDR1 and CDR2 (germline): MGHRA, YSYEKL. The CDR3 covers 13 residues. CDR3 amino acids: CASSQDSNQPQHF. The CDR3 nucleotides read TGCGCCAGCAGCCAGGATAGCAATCAGCCCCAGCATTTT.

The chain couples TRBV4-1 to TRBJ2-7; the D call may be TRBD1 or TRBD2 (5 bases each). This CDR3 region has 15 residues. CDR1 and CDR2 from the germline V gene are MGHRA and YSYEKL. V lost 0 bases, J lost 6 bases, and 15 bases lay in between. CDR3 DNA sequence: TGCGCCAGCAGCCAAGAGGGGACGGCCGTGGGCGAGCAGTACTTC. Amino acid sequence: CASSQEGTAVGEQYF.

The chain links TRBV4-1 to TRBJ2-2; TRBD1 agrees at 8 bases. The length of the CDR3 is 17 residues. Germline trimming cut 4 bases from V and 6 bases from J; bases unmatched to any gene: 13. CDR1 and CDR2 from the germline V gene are MGHRA and YSYEKL. The chain's CDR3 is CASSLPGGQGRAGELFF. The CDR3 region has the DNA TGCGCCAGCAGCCTCCCTGGAGGACAGGGAAGGGCCGGGGAGCTGTTTTTT.

The rearrangement links TRBV27 to TRBJ1-1; no definite D call. Germline V gene lookup returns CDR1 MNHEY and CDR2 SMNVEV (reference sequence). The V and J ends lost 4 bases and 4 bases respectively, with 13 bases between them. This CDR3 has 14 amino acids. This CDR3 is CASSYLWGGTEAFF. The DNA for the CDR3 is TGTGCCAGCAGTTATCTTTGGGGAGGCACTGAAGCTTTCTTT.

The CDR3 sequence is CASSGGSYEQYF. The CDR3 coding sequence is TGTGCCAGCAGTGGGGGTAGCTACGAGCAGTACTTC. The chain has TRBV25-1 and TRBJ2-7; D unclear. This CDR3 is built from 12 residues. Trimming cost V 4 bases and J 3 bases, with 7 bases left between them. Per germline, CDR1 MGHDK and CDR2 SYGVNS.

This chain links TRBV28 with TRBJ2-3, with TRBD2 identical over 9 bases. With V trimmed by 4 bases and J by 5 bases, 22 bases remained unmatched. This CDR3 has 20 residues. Germline CDR1 MDHEN, CDR2 SYDVKM. The CDR3 DNA reads as TGTGCCAGCAGTTCCCCTTATTGGATAGCGGGAGACCTATCGGGAGATACGCAGTATTTT. As protein: CASSSPYWIAGDLSGDTQYF.

The V and J genes are TRBV6-1 and TRBJ1-4, with D maybe TRBD1 (5 bases). This CDR3 comprises 16 residues. V shed 1 base and J shed 5 bases, with 14 bases lying between them. Germline CDR1 is MNHNS and CDR2 is SASEGT. The CDR3 DNA sequence: TGTGCCAGCAGTGAAGATTGGGCAGGGCTGAATGAAAAACTGTTTTTT. It translates to CASSEDWAGLNEKLFF.

Of note for this clone: This sample also contains other DNA sequences that code for the same CDR3. The chain has TRBV9 and TRBJ2-5; D is perhaps TRBD2 (5 bases). There are 14 residues in the CDR3. The V end was cut by 0 bases, the J end by 5 bases, with 11 bases between. Looked up from germline, CDR1 is SGDLS and CDR2 is YYNGEE. This CDR3 reads CASSVGGAGETQYF. CDR3 coding DNA: TGTGCCAGCAGCGTAGGCGGTGCGGGTGAGACCCAGTACTTC.

This chain uses TRBV28 with TRBJ2-5, with D perhaps matching TRBD2 (7 bases). V was trimmed by 2 bases and J by 9 bases, leaving 13 bases between them. This CDR3 is built from 13 residues. From germline, CDR1 is MDHEN and CDR2 SYDVKM. In DNA form, the CDR3 reads TGTGCCAGCAGTTTAGGTACAGGGAGGGCCCAGTACTTC. Translation: CASSLGTGRAQYF.

The chain is built from TRBV6-1 and TRBJ1-4; 9 nucleotides agree with TRBD1. Germline assignment: CDR1 MNHNS and CDR2 SASEGT. The CDR3 spans 14 residues. V dropped 4 bases and J dropped 6; count of bases not matched to a gene: 3. DNA of the CDR3: TGTGCCAGCAGTGCTTGGACAGGGGATGAAAAACTGTTTTTT. It translates to CASSAWTGDEKLFF.

The chain couples TRBV27 to TRBJ2-1; 10 nucleotides line up with TRBD2. The CDR3 has 19 amino acids. The germline V gene encodes CDR1 MNHEY and CDR2 SMNVEV (reference sequence). J lost 4 bases, V lost 6 bases, and 18 bases had no gene match. CDR3 sequence reads: CASSSSGSPPGRGYNEQFF. The CDR3 region has the DNA TGTGCCAGCAGCTCTAGCGGGAGCCCACCCGGCCGGGGTTACAATGAGCAGTTCTTC.

The chain combines TRBV7-8 with TRBJ2-7; no reliable D call. CDR1 and CDR2 (germline): SGHVS, FQNEAQ. V lost 5 bases to trimming and J lost 1 base, with 12 bases between them. The CDR3 is 14 amino acids. In DNA, the CDR3 is TGTGCCAGCAGCCCTCGGTACGGATCCTACGAGCAGTACTTC. Residues: CASSPRYGSYEQYF.

This clone has just one count. The V call is TRBV7-2, the J call TRBJ2-7, with 7 bases aligning to TRBD2. J lost 8 bases, V lost 5 bases, and 12 bases had no gene match. Germline loops: CDR1 SGHTA, CDR2 FQGNSA. The CDR3 is 14 residues long. The DNA of the CDR3 is TGTGCCAGCAGCCACCGGGACTACGTCTGGAAGCAGTACTTC. Translating gives CASSHRDYVWKQYF.

This chain joins TRBV7-7 and TRBJ2-7; no clear D. V was clipped by 5 bases and J by 0 bases, with 11 bases between them. Germline loops: CDR1 SSHAT, CDR2 FNYEAQ (reference sequence). This CDR3 is built from 14 residues. The CDR3 DNA follows: TGTGCCAGCAGCCCCCACAGATCCTCCTACGAGCAGTACTTC. Translated, it gives CASSPHRSSYEQYF.

The rearrangement links TRBV4-1 to TRBJ2-7, with TRBD1 identical over 9 bases. CDR3 length: 15 residues. After removal of 4 bases from V and 4 bases from J, the junction contained 8 bases not matched to a gene. Germline V gives CDR1 MGHRA, CDR2 YSYEKL. CDR3 bases: TGCGCCAGCAGCCTGACCTCCGGGACAGGGTACGAGCAGTACTTC. Translating it yields CASSLTSGTGYEQYF.

J is TRBJ1-2 and V is TRBV27, with a possible D match to TRBD1 (5 bases). The CDR3 has 14 amino acids. Germline V gene sequence: CDR1 MNHEY, CDR2 SMNVEV (reference sequence). Trimming removed 5 bases at V and 2 bases at J, with 12 bases between. DNA of the CDR3: TGTGCCAGCAGTGCCCGGGGGAGCAACTATGGCTACACCTTC. Translated: CASSARGSNYGYTF.